This TCR beta chain was profiled in a study of T cells in Graves' hyperthyroidism and ophthalmopathy. Worth noting for this clonotype: Antigen: not known.

In patients aged 18 to 65, hyperthyroidism was newly diagnosed, with duration under 2 months. The study left out patients who had uncontrolled infection, other autoimmune disease, pregnancy or lactation. Study conclusions and caveats: Most clonotypes expanded in thyroid above 0.001 were likewise present in blood. Ophthalmopathy was separated from stable hyperthyroidism by a 13 V-J model.

This CDR3 contains 13 residues. Germline loops: CDR1 SGHTA, CDR2 FQGNSA. Regions amplified from RNA transcripts were the TCR beta CDR3 regions. First-round RT-PCR with HTBI primers amplified the TCR CDR3 region. TCRdb analysed the multiplex PCR reads with MiXCR anew, one entry per CDR3 protein. The data hold fewer than 750,000 distinct CDR3 sequences, with just over 45% observed a single time. This TCR derives from a woman aged 18 to 35 with Graves' hyperthyroidism. The chain carries TRBV7-2 and TRBJ2-5; D call uncertain. The closer fit of TRBJ2-1 to the DNA end suggests the J call may be wrong. Input material: peripheral blood or thyroid tissue (not recorded which). The CDR3 nucleotides read TGTGCCAGCAGCCCTTATCTTACCTATGAGCAGTTCTTC. Its translation: CASSPYLTYEQFF.